In this sample, the clone carrying this TCR beta chain turned up a few times. Its cognate antigen is unknown. This sample stems from a study of response to subunit inactivated influenza vaccine. General study points: Authors proposed each seasonal influenza vaccination draws in few new T cells.

Via MiXCR, TCRdb re-called the RT-PCR reads, giving one row per CDR3 protein. The sample includes over 450,000 distinct CDR3 sequences, 10% to 15% of them seen just once. Sequencing used PBMCs from blood, obtained about 40 days after vaccination. The receptor comes from a man over 45 who received an inactivated influenza vaccine.

This CDR3 reads CASSLTGFLDNEQFF. CDR3 DNA sequence: TGCGCCAGCAGCCTTACAGGGTTTCTGGACAATGAGCAGTTCTTC. The chain has TRBV5-1 and TRBJ2-1, with D tentatively TRBD1 (6 bases). The CDR3 runs to 15 residues. V was cut by 4 bases and J by 5 bases, with 16 bases left in between. The germline CDR1 and CDR2 sequences are SGHRS and YFSETQ.